Below are 20 T cell receptor beta chains sequenced from a single sample in a study of control samples from healthy donors and cancer patients (TCRdb year 2020). Receptor amplification or capture employed the immunoSEQ multiplex PCR assay. TCRdb took this table from immuneACCESS and kept in-frame rearrangements with V and J called. Such tables lack part of the clones; where checked against another copy, unresolved V genes explain under half of the gap, and the rest is unexplained. This sample's table has entries for roughly 200,000 clones. Roughly 2% of the sample is taken by the ten largest. Sequencing was carried out using blood. Receptor source: a woman in her 30s in good health.

V and J are TRBV28 and TRBJ1-1; no firm D call. The V end was cut by 6 bases, the J end by 3 bases, with 17 bases between. Germline V lookup: CDR1 MDHEN, CDR2 SYDVKM. This CDR3 is 15 amino acids long. The CDR3 spells CASRTGPWVYTEAFF. The CDR3, as DNA: TGTGCCAGCAGAACCGGCCCCTGGGTTTACACTGAAGCTTTCTTT.

This chain links TRBV19 with TRBJ1-1; D not resolved. From germline, CDR1 is LNHDA and CDR2 SQIVND (reference sequence). V was cut by 10 bases and J by 0 bases, with 15 bases left in between. The CDR3 covers 14 residues. CDR3: CATENPPMNTEAFF. For the CDR3, the DNA is TGTGCCACCGAAAATCCACCAATGAACACTGAAGCTTTCTTT.

The chain couples TRBV7-8 to TRBJ2-1, with D perhaps matching TRBD2 (6 bases). CDR1 and CDR2 (germline): SGHVS, FQNEAQ. This CDR3 is 16 amino acids long. The V end lost 1 base, the J end lost 8 bases, and 18 bases lay between the germline ends. The CDR3 DNA is TGTGCCAGCAGCTTAGTTTGGGCGGGGCGACGCGATGAGCAGTTCTTC. Encoded protein: CASSLVWAGRRDEQFF.

The chain uses TRBV28 and TRBJ1-1; perhaps TRBD1 as D (5 bases). The CDR3 is 14 amino acids. V was clipped by 11 bases and J by 4 bases, with 20 bases between them. CDR1 is MDHEN and CDR2 is SYDVKM in the germline V gene. CDR3 coding DNA: TGTGCCGGAACGCCTTCAGGGTATAGCACTGAAGCTTTCTTT. Translation gives CAGTPSGYSTEAFF.

This chain connects TRBV5-5 to TRBJ2-7; D call uncertain. This CDR3 comprises 14 residues. Germline CDR1 is SGHKS and CDR2 is YYEKEE (reference sequence). Trimming left V 1 base short and J 1 base short, with 9 bases between. The CDR3 sequence: CASSLSRQSYEQYF. CDR3 nucleotide sequence: TGTGCCAGCAGCTTGAGTCGGCAGTCCTACGAGCAGTACTTC. The full variable domain, rest sourced from reference TRBV5-5 and TRBJ2-7, is DAGVTQSPTHLIKTRGQQVTLRCSPISGHKSVSWYQQVLGQGPQFIFQYYEKEERGRGNFPDRFSARQFPNYSSELNVNALLLGDSALYLCASSLSRQSYEQYFGPGTRLTVT.

As for this clone: One junction end does not reproduce the germline sequence, and a read error may be involved. This chain connects TRBV6-1 to TRBJ1-6; unclear D gene. The germline gives CDR1 MNHNS, CDR2 SASEGT. The CDR3 runs 16 residues. CDR3 amino acids: CASREVREIILRPLHF. The CDR3 nucleotides read TGTGCCAGCAGAGAAGTCAGAGAAATCATCCTTAGACCCCTCCACTTT.

The chain has TRBV6-5 and TRBJ1-6, with D tentatively TRBD1 (6 bases). Looked up from germline, CDR1 is MNHEY and CDR2 is SVGAGI. The CDR3 loop spans 15 amino acids. V was cut by 2 bases and J by 8 bases, with 13 bases left in between. CDR3 DNA sequence: TGTGCCAGCAGTTACACAGGGAGGGGGGATTCACCCCTCCACTTT. It is translated as CASSYTGRGDSPLHF.

The CDR3 sequence is CASIKADRIFGYTF. The CDR3 region has the DNA TGTGCCAGCATCAAAGCTGACAGAATCTTTGGCTACACCTTC. This chain links TRBV5-6 with TRBJ1-2; weak D call: TRBD1 (5 bases). This CDR3 comprises 14 residues. CDR1 SGHDT and CDR2 YYEEEE come from the germline V gene. With 6 bases removed from V and 7 bases from J, the gap between germline ends came to 19 bases.

The chain carries TRBV19 and TRBJ1-1; 7 bases fit TRBD1. Germline loops: CDR1 LNHDA, CDR2 SQIVND (reference sequence). Trimming removed 7 bases from V and 2 bases from J; junction bases left unmatched: 4. CDR3 length: 13 amino acids. The CDR3 coding sequence is TGTGCCAGTATGAGGGGGCGCAACACTGAAGCTTTCTTT. It is translated as CASMRGRNTEAFF.

V gene TRBV18 combines with J gene TRBJ1-2; 12 nucleotides match TRBD1. The CDR3 is made up of 16 amino acids. V dropped 3 bases and J dropped 4; count of bases not matched to a gene: 6. Germline V CDR1 and CDR2: KGHSH, LQKENI. The CDR3 loop reads CASSPGQGAQGYGYTF. DNA of the CDR3: TGTGCCAGCTCACCGGGACAGGGGGCGCAGGGCTATGGCTACACCTTC.

This sequence joins TRBV3-1 (or the pseudogene TRBV3-2) and TRBJ2-7, with no clear D. The length of the CDR3 is 12 residues. Per germline, CDR1 LGHDT and CDR2 YNNKEL (reference sequence). V gave up 1 base and J gave up 7 bases, with 8 bases separating them. The DNA for the CDR3 is TGTGCCAGCAGCCAAGGGCCAGTAGAGCAGTACTTC. Encoded protein: CASSQGPVEQYF.

The chain recombines TRBV5-1 with TRBJ1-1, with D hard to call. V was clipped by 3 bases and J by 7 bases, with 10 bases between them. CDR3 length: 12 amino acids. Germline V gives CDR1 SGHRS, CDR2 YFSETQ. CDR3 DNA: TGCGCCAGCAGCTCGGAGCGGGATGAAGCTTTCTTT. It is translated as CASSSERDEAFF.

The J gene is TRBJ2-7, the V gene TRBV4-1; 12 bases are shared with TRBD1. Germline CDR1 and CDR2: MGHRA and YSYEKL. Trimming cost V 0 bases and J 12 bases; bases outside gene matches: 12. This CDR3 region has 16 residues. The CDR3 loop reads CASSQDYRGQGAEWYF. CDR3 bases: TGCGCCAGCAGCCAAGATTATAGGGGACAGGGGGCAGAGTGGTACTTC.

V is TRBV6-5 and J is TRBJ1-1; tentative D call: TRBD1 (5 bases). The V gene lost 7 bases and the J gene lost 7 bases, with 19 bases spanning the gap. The CDR3 covers 14 residues. Germline V lookup: CDR1 MNHEY, CDR2 SVGAGI. The CDR3: CASTSSGGRDEAFF. CDR3 sequence (DNA): TGTGCCAGCACCAGCTCGGGGGGGAGGGATGAAGCTTTCTTT.

The chain links TRBV6-5 to TRBJ1-1; perhaps TRBD1 as D (6 bases). The CDR3 contains 13 residues. The ends were cut back, 4 bases at V and 6 bases at J, with 12 bases in the middle. Germline V gene sequence: CDR1 MNHEY, CDR2 SVGAGI. The CDR3 region is CASSSTGISEAFF. As DNA, the CDR3 is TGTGCCAGCAGTTCTACAGGGATCTCTGAAGCTTTCTTT.

The genes are TRBV19 and TRBJ2-1; D is unresolved. Germline V gene sequence: CDR1 LNHDA, CDR2 SQIVND (reference sequence). This CDR3 contains 13 residues. Between the trimmed V and J ends, which lost 3 bases and 6 bases, there was a span of 9 bases. The DNA for the CDR3 is TGTGCCAGTAGTATCGGCCTCAGCAATGAGCAGTTCTTC. It translates to CASSIGLSNEQFF.

This chain connects TRBV6-5 to TRBJ2-2; TRBD1 aligns across 9 bases. CDR1 and CDR2 (germline): MNHEY, SVGAGI. V was clipped by 6 bases and J by 4 bases; unmatched bases: 6. There are 15 residues in the CDR3. CDR3 residues: CASSIDRGFTGELFF. CDR3 sequence (DNA): TGTGCCAGCAGCATCGACAGGGGGTTCACCGGGGAGCTGTTTTTT.

V usage is TRBV12-3 or TRBV12-4 and J usage is TRBJ1-2; tentative D call: TRBD1 (6 bases). CDR3 length equals 12 residues. Trimming shortened V by 8 bases and J by 8 bases, and 15 bases separated the two germline ends. This chain's CDR3 is CASSFGGAGYTF. The CDR3 DNA sequence: TGTGCCAGCTCCTTTGGGGGGGCCGGCTACACCTTC.

The chain combines TRBV7-3 with TRBJ1-1, with unresolved D. The CDR3 sequence is 13 residues long. The V gene's germline CDR1 is SGHTA and CDR2 FQGTGA. Trimming removed 3 bases at V and 1 base at J, with 6 bases between. CDR3 loop: CASSFVRNTEAFF. CDR3 bases: TGTGCCAGCAGCTTCGTCAGGAACACTGAAGCTTTCTTT.

The chain uses TRBV10-3 and TRBJ1-1, with 10 nucleotides matching TRBD1. The CDR3 length is 13 residues. Germline trimming cut 7 bases from V and 3 bases from J; bases unmatched to any gene: 2. The germline CDR1 and CDR2 sequences are ENHRY and SYGVKD. The CDR3 loop reads CAINGQGDTEAFF. Here the CDR3 DNA reads TGTGCCATCAACGGACAGGGGGACACTGAAGCTTTCTTT.